This TCR beta chain was observed in a study of cytomegalovirus exposure and HLA in healthy donors. Study outcomes and limitations: Later analysis identified a missense DCLRE1C variant that was linked to TCR beta V- and J-gene trimming.

All the people who gave samples were healthy bone marrow donors. Comment on this clone: Its antigen remains unknown.

Both 60 Vbeta primers and 13 Jbeta primers went into the PCR. Assay used: immunoSEQ multiplex PCR; TCRdb lists only in-frame clones, some missing. The sample records 150,000 to 200,000 clones, just over 70% being singletons. Unmatched junction bases numbered 7, after V lost 4 bases and J lost 3 bases. The CDR3 is 15 residues long. Germline V gene sequence: CDR1 SGHRS, CDR2 YFSETQ. Material for sequencing was PBMCs. The genes are TRBV5-1 and TRBJ2-3, with 8 positions matching TRBD2. The receptor's source is a human donor in good health. The CDR3 sequence: CASSESGGTTDTQYF. Here the CDR3 DNA reads TGCGCCAGCAGCGAGAGCGGGGGTACGACAGATACGCAGTATTTT. The variable domain in full, with the rest retrieved from reference TRBV5-1 and TRBJ2-3, is KAGVTQTPRYLIKTRGQQVTLSCSPISGHRSVSWYQQTPGQGLQFLFEYFSETQRNKGNFPGRFSGRQFSNSRSEMNVSTLELGDSALYLCASSESGGTTDTQYFGPGTRLTVL.